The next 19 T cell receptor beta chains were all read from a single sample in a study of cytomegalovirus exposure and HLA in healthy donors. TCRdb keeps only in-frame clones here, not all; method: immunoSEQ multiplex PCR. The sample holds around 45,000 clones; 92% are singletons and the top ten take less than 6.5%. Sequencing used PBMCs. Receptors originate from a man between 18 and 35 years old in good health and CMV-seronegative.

The CDR3 spells CASSQGTSGRVLRYEQYF. The CDR3, as DNA: TGCGCCAGCAGCCAAGGGACTAGCGGGAGGGTCCTTCGCTACGAGCAGTACTTC. J is TRBJ2-7 and V is TRBV5-1; TRBD2 agrees at 16 bases. The V gene end was trimmed by 4 bases and the J gene end by 3 bases; junction bases not matched to a gene: 10. The CDR3 has 18 amino acids. In germline, CDR1 is SGHRS, CDR2 YFSETQ. The entire variable domain, with the rest obtained from reference TRBV5-1 and TRBJ2-7, is as follows: KAGVTQTPRYLIKTRGQQVTLSCSPISGHRSVSWYQQTPGQGLQFLFEYFSETQRNKGNFPGRFSGRQFSNSRSEMNVSTLELGDSALYLCASSQGTSGRVLRYEQYFGPGTRLTVT.

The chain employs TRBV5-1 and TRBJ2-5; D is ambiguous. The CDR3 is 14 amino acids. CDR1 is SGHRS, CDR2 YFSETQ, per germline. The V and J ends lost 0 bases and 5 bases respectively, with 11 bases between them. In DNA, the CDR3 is TGCGCCAGCAGCTTGGATCTGGCCGGGGAGACCCAGTACTTC. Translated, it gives CASSLDLAGETQYF.

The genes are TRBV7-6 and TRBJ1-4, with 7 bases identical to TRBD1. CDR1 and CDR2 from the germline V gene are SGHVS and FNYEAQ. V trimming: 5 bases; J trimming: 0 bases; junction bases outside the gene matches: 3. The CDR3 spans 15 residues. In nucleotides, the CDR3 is TGTGCCAGCAGCACCACAGGGGCAACTAATGAAAAACTGTTTTTT. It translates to CASSTTGATNEKLFF.

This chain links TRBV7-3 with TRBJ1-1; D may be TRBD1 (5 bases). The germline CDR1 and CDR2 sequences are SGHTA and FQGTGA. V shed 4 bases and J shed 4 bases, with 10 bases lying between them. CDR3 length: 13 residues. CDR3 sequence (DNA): TGTGCCAGCAGCTCCACTGGGGCCACTGAAGCTTTCTTT. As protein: CASSSTGATEAFF.

The DNA for the CDR3 is TGTGCCAGCAGTGGAACAGGGTCGGCGACCCAGTACTTC. Residues: CASSGTGSATQYF. This sequence joins TRBV6-1 and TRBJ2-5, with a possible D match to TRBD1 (6 bases). The length of the CDR3 is 13 residues. From germline, CDR1 is MNHNS and CDR2 SASEGT. Trimming cost V 4 bases and J 7 bases, with 13 bases left between them.

CDR3 loop: CASNPSGSHNEQFF. DNA of the CDR3: TGCGCCAGCAACCCTAGCGGGAGCCACAATGAGCAGTTCTTC. The chain combines TRBV5-1 with TRBJ2-1, with TRBD2 matching over 10 bases. The V gene end was trimmed by 6 bases and the J gene end by 5 bases; junction bases not matched to a gene: 5. There are 14 residues in the CDR3. Germline CDR1 SGHRS, CDR2 YFSETQ.

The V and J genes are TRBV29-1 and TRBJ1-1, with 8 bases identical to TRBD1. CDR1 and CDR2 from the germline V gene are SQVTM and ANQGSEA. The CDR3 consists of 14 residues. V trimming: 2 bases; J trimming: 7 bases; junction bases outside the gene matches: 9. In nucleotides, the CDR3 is TGCAGCGTTGAAAAGGGACAGGTGGACGGTGAAGCTTTCTTT. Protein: CSVEKGQVDGEAFF.

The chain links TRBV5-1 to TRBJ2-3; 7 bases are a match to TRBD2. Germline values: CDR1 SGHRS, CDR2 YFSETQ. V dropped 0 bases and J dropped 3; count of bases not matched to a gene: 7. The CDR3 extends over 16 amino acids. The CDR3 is CASSLEGRGLTDTQYF. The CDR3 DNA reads TGCGCCAGCAGCTTGGAGGGGAGGGGATTGACAGATACGCAGTATTTT.

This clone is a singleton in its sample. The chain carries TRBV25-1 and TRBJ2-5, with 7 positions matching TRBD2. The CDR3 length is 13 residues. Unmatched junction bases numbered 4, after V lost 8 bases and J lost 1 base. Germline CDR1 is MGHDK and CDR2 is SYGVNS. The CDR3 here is CASRDYLQETQYF. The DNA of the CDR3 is TGTGCCAGCCGGGACTATCTCCAAGAGACCCAGTACTTC.

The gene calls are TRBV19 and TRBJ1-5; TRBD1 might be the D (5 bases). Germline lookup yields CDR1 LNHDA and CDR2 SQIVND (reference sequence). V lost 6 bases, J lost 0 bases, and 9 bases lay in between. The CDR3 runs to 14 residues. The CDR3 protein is CASRGRTSNQPQHF. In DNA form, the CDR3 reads TGTGCCAGTAGGGGGCGGACTAGCAATCAGCCCCAGCATTTT.

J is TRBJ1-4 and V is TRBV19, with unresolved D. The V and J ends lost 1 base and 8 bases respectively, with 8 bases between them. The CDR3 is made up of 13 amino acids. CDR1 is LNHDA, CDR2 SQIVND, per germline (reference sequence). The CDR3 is CASSIAPGEKLFF. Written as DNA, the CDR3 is TGTGCCAGTAGTATAGCTCCTGGCGAAAAACTGTTTTTT. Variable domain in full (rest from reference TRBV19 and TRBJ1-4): DGGITQSPKYLFRKEGQNVTLSCEQNLNHDAMYWYRQDPGQGLRLIYYSQIVNDFQKGDIAEGYSVSREKKESFPLTVTSAQKNPTAFYLCASSIAPGEKLFFGSGTQLSVL.

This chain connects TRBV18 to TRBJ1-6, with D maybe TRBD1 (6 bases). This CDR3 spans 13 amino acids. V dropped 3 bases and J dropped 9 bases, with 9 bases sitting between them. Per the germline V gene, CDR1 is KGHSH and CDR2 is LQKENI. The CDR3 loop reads CASSPDRFSPLHF. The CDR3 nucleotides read TGTGCCAGCTCACCGGACAGATTTTCACCCCTCCACTTT.

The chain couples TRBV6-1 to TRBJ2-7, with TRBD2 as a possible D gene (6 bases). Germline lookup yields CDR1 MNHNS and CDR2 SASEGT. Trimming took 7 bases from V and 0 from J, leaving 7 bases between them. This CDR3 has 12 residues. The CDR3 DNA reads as TGTGCCAGCACCGGGAGCTCCTACGAGCAGTACTTC. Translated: CASTGSSYEQYF.

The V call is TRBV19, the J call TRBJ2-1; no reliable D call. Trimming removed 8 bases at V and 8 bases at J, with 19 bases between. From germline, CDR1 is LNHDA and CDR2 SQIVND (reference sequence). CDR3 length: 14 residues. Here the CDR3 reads CASLRLVGGDEQFF. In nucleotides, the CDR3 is TGTGCCAGTTTACGGCTAGTCGGTGGTGATGAGCAGTTCTTC.

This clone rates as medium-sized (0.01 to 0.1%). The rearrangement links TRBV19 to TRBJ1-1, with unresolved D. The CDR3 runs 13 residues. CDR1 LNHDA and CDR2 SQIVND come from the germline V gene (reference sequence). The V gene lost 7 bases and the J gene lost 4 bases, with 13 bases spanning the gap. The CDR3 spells CASTMTFGTEAFF. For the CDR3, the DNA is TGTGCCAGTACCATGACATTTGGCACTGAAGCTTTCTTT.

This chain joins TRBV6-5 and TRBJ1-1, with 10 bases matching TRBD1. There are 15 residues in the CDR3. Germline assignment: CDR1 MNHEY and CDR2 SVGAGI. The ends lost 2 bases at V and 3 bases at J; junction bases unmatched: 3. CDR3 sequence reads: CASSYRTGGDTEAFF. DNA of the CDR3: TGTGCCAGCAGTTACCGGACAGGGGGGGACACTGAAGCTTTCTTT.

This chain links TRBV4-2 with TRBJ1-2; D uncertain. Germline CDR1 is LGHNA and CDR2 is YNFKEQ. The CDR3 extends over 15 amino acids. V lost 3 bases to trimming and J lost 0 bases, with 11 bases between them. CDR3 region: CASSQISVTNYGYTF. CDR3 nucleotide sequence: TGTGCCAGCAGCCAGATCTCAGTAACTAACTATGGCTACACCTTC.

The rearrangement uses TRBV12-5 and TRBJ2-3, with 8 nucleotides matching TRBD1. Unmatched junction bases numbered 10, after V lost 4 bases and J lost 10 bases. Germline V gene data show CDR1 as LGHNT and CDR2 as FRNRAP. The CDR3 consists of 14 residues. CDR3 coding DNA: TGTGCTAGTGGTTCAGGGGGCTACTCACGATCGCAGTATTTT. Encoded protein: CASGSGGYSRSQYF. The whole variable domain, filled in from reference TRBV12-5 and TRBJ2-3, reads DARVTQTPRHKVTEMGQEVTMRCQPILGHNTVFWYRQTMMQGLELLAYFRNRAPLDDSGMPKDRFSAEMPDATLATLKIQPSEPRDSAVYFCASGSGGYSRSQYFGPGTRLTVL.

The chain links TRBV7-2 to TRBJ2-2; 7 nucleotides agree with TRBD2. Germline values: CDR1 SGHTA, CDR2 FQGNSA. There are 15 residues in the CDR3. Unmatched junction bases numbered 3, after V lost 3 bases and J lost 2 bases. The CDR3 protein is CASSFTSDNTGELFF. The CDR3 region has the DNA TGTGCCAGCAGCTTTACTAGCGATAACACCGGGGAGCTGTTTTTT. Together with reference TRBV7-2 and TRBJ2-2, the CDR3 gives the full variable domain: GAGVSQSPSNKVTEKGKDVELRCDPISGHTALYWYRQSLGQGLEFLIYFQGNSAPDKSGLPSDRFSAERTGGSVSTLTIQRTQQEDSAVYLCASSFTSDNTGELFFGEGSRLTVL.